This entry is about one T cell receptor (beta chain). Its antigen is unknown. These data originate in a study of PD-1 blockade in classical Hodgkin lymphoma. The CDR3 is made up of 16 amino acids. Germline CDR1 reads SEHNR; CDR2 reads FQNEAQ (reference sequence). The V end was cut by 1 base, the J end by 3 bases, with 14 bases between. General observations from the study: When set against healthy donors, newly diagnosed patients were reported to show lower baseline TCR diversity. Partial responders and progressors had significantly lower baseline TCR diversity.

Assay: immunoSEQ multiplex PCR; the TCRdb copy retains only in-frame clones and omits some. This table has about 96,000 clones, roughly 91% appearing once. The time point denotes: cycle 4 day 1 (C4D1), after more than 5 weeks of nivolumab. Exposure to brentuximab vedotin varied, and each patient had relapsed following autologous stem cell transplantation. The chain is built from TRBV7-9 and TRBJ2-3; D call uncertain. The clonotype originates from a human donor with classical Hodgkin lymphoma. The material sequenced was peripheral blood mononuclear cells (PBMCs), taken before the fourth cycle of nivolumab. The CDR3, as DNA: TGTGCCAGCAGCTTAGTCGATGTTGTCGAGACAGATACGCAGTATTTT. Translation: CASSLVDVVETDTQYF.